Listed below are T cell receptor beta chains from one sample, sequenced in a study of tumor and adjacent non-tumor tissue in lung cancer. TCRdb re-called the multiplex PCR reads through MiXCR, storing one row per CDR3 protein. The sample has 95,000 to 150,000 distinct CDR3 sequences; 66% are singletons. Sequencing was performed on lung tumor tissue. These receptors all stem from a man aged 25 to 45 with non-small cell lung cancer. Each CDR3 is given with its conserved first and last residue. The D gene is left open where the match is weak. Clone size is given for some rows only: seen once, a few or many times, or a class if the clone is expanded.

cdr3_aa	cdr3_nt	d_call	cdr3_length	clone_size	v_call	j_call
CASSYLNRGLYGYTF	TGTGCCAGCAGTTACCTGAACAGGGGGCTATATGGCTACACCTTC	TRBD1	15	-	TRBV6-5	TRBJ1-2
CASSTGGAGVDDQIF	TGTGCCAGCAGTACAGGGGGCGCGGGGGTAGATGATCAGATCTTC	TRBD1	15	-	TRBV6-5	TRBJ2-1
CSTVQHRQYF	TGCAGCACTGTCCAGCATAGGCAGTATTTT	-	10	-	TRBV29-1	TRBJ2-3
CASSSTSSGLAKNIQYF	TGTGCCAGTAGTTCCACCTCCTCAGGTTTAGCCAAAAACATTCAGTACTTC	-	17	few	TRBV19	TRBJ2-4
CASSHGRDSFGYGYTF	TGCGCCAGCAGCCACGGCAGGGATTCGTTCGGCTATGGCTACACCTTC	-	16	medium-sized	TRBV4-1	TRBJ1-2
CSDEEGDNQPQHF	TGCAGCGATGAAGAGGGGGACAATCAGCCTCAGCATTTT	-	13	-	TRBV29-1	TRBJ1-5
CASSLVGAAETQYF	TGTGCCAGCAGCTTGGTCGGGGCAGCGGAGACCCAGTACTTC	-	14	many	TRBV5-6	TRBJ2-5
CASSLARGNEQFF	TGTGCCAGCAGCCTTGCCCGGGGCAATGAGCAGTTCTTC	-	13	-	TRBV5-4	TRBJ2-1
CVTNDTGSPTQHF	TGTGTCACCAATGATACAGGGTCCCCAACCCAGCATTTT	-	13	-	TRBV24-1	TRBJ1-5
CVSMMDRMNTEAFF	TGTGTCAGCATGATGGACAGAATGAACACTGAAGCTTTCTTT	-	14	-	TRBV6-5	TRBJ1-1
CSVTTRGGHTDTQNF	TGCAGCGTTACGACTAGAGGGGGACACACAGATACGCAGAATTTT	-	15	-	TRBV29-1	TRBJ2-3
CASSDYPSPGGTGELFF	TGTGCCAGCAGTGATTACCCCTCCCCAGGAGGGACCGGGGAGCTGTTTTTT	-	17	-	TRBV24-1	TRBJ2-2
CSATAWARNQPQHF	TGCAGTGCTACAGCCTGGGCCAGAAATCAGCCCCAGCATTTT	-	14	-	TRBV20-1	TRBJ1-5
CASNQEQGNQPQHF	TGTGCCAGCAACCAAGAACAGGGTAATCAGCCCCAGCATTTT	-	14	few	TRBV4-1	TRBJ1-5
CAGIHSGRAAKNIQYF	TGTGCCGGCATCCACTCAGGCAGGGCGGCCAAAAACATTCAGTACTTC	-	16	-	TRBV11-1	TRBJ2-4
CSVEEGWGQGPQHF	TGCAGCGTTGAAGAAGGCTGGGGGCAGGGGCCCCAGCATTTT	-	14	many	TRBV29-1	TRBJ1-5
CASSLVFNGMTGPSYEQYF	TGTGCCAGCAGCTTAGTTTTTAACGGTATGACAGGTCCCTCCTACGAGCAGTACTTT	-	19	-	TRBV11-2	TRBJ2-7
CASSQYAGMNTEAFF	TGTGCCAGCAGCCAGTACGCAGGGATGAACACTGAAGCTTTCTTT	-	15	few	TRBV14	TRBJ1-1
CSARGGGTAYEQYF	TGCAGTGCTAGAGGGGGTGGGACAGCCTACGAGCAGTACTTC	TRBD1	14	many	TRBV20-1	TRBJ2-7
CASSLATSGSRNEQFF	TGTGCCAGCAGCTTAGCGACCAGCGGGAGTCGCAATGAGCAGTTCTTC	TRBD2	16	many	TRBV11-1	TRBJ2-1
CASSQESGVNEKLFF	TGCGCCAGCAGCCAAGAGTCAGGGGTCAACGAAAAACTGTTTTTT	-	15	-	TRBV4-3	TRBJ1-4
CASNGPFIPDTQYF	TGTGCCAGTAACGGACCTTTTATCCCAGATACGCAGTATTTT	-	14	many	TRBV6-2/TRBV6-3	TRBJ2-3
CASSFLGLPTDTQYF	TGTGCCAGCAGTTTTTTAGGCCTGCCCACAGATACGCAGTATTTT	-	15	-	TRBV6-2/TRBV6-3	TRBJ2-3
CASGQGGRGMYDEQFF	TGCGCCAGCGGCCAAGGCGGGCGGGGAATGTATGATGAGCAGTTCTTC	-	16	-	TRBV4-1	TRBJ2-1
CSARLTLGIETQYF	TGCAGTGCGCGATTAACGCTCGGTATAGAGACCCAGTACTTC	-	14	-	TRBV20-1	TRBJ2-5
CGSSLYARASYNEQFF	TGTGGTAGCAGCCTATATGCTAGAGCGTCCTACAATGAGCAGTTCTTC	-	16	once	TRBV11-2	TRBJ2-1
CASSSWETQYF	TGTGCCAGCAGTTCCTGGGAGACCCAGTACTTC	-	11	many	TRBV6-2/TRBV6-3	TRBJ2-5
CACSVLGSGRAGYNEQFF	TGTGCCTGCAGTGTACTCGGTAGCGGGAGGGCCGGCTACAACGAGCAGTTCTTC	TRBD2	18	-	TRBV30	TRBJ2-1
CASREGYYNEQFF	TGTGCCAGCAGAGAGGGGTATTACAATGAGCAGTTCTTC	-	13	once	TRBV6-4	TRBJ2-1
CASDDSYSNQPQHF	TGTGCCAGTGACGACTCCTATAGCAATCAGCCCCAGCATTTT	-	14	many	TRBV6-5	TRBJ1-5
CASSHHTGQGLYEQYF	TGTGCCAGCAGCCATCATACGGGACAGGGGCTCTACGAGCAGTACTTC	TRBD1	16	-	TRBV4-2	TRBJ2-7
CASSPGTGVQEIQYF	TGTGCCAGCAGCCCCGGGACAGGGGTCCAAGAGATCCAGTACTTC	TRBD1	15	-	TRBV7-9	TRBJ2-5
CASSHTYEQYF	TGTGCCAGCAGCCACACCTACGAGCAGTACTTC	-	11	many	TRBV12-3/TRBV12-4	TRBJ2-7
CASSPRGPGYGYTF	TGTGCCAGCAGTCCCAGGGGGCCCGGCTATGGCTACACCTTC	TRBD1	14	-	TRBV6-2/TRBV6-3	TRBJ1-2
CASSTPEEVGRRDGVYEQYF	TGTGCCAGCAGCACCCCGGAAGAAGTCGGGAGACGGGACGGGGTCTACGAGCAGTACTTC	-	20	-	TRBV28	TRBJ2-7
CTSSVRTAQETQYF	TGTACCAGCAGCGTGCGGACAGCCCAAGAGACCCAATACTTC	-	14	-	TRBV11-3	TRBJ2-5
CSAKDLSSGANVLTF	TGCAGCGCTAAGGACCTGAGCTCTGGGGCCAACGTCCTGACTTTC	-	15	-	TRBV20-1	TRBJ2-6
CASSTGDSLGNDQFF	TGTGCCAGCAGCACAGGTGATAGTCTAGGGAATGATCAGTTCTTC	-	15	-	TRBV11-3	TRBJ2-1
CTSSLDPGSEQYF	TGTACCAGCAGCTTAGACCCGGGCTCCGAGCAGTACTTC	-	13	-	TRBV11-2	TRBJ2-7
CGSSLRLRLVLKNEQFF	TGTGGCAGCAGCTTAAGATTAAGGCTGGTCCTGAAGAATGAGCAGTTCTTC	-	17	once	TRBV11-3	TRBJ2-1
CASSSRLSGGNTGELVF	TGTGCCAGCAGCTCCAGACTATCGGGAGGTAACACCGGGGAGCTGGTTTTT	TRBD2	17	-	TRBV11-2	TRBJ2-2
CASSLRDSGQYF	TGTGCCAGCAGCTTACGAGACTCGGGGCAGTATTTT	-	12	-	TRBV13	TRBJ2-3
CSARGLGPSYEQYF	TGCAGTGCTAGAGGCCTAGGGCCCTCCTACGAGCAGTACTTC	-	14	many	TRBV20-1	TRBJ2-7
CASNPEGNEKLFF	TGTGCCAGCAACCCAGAGGGCAATGAAAAATTGTTTTTT	-	13	-	TRBV5-6	TRBJ1-4
CSAMGDRGPETQYF	TGCAGTGCTATGGGGGACAGGGGGCCAGAGACCCAGTACTTC	TRBD1	14	-	TRBV20-1	TRBJ2-5
CTIGETYEQYF	TGTACCATAGGGGAAACCTACGAGCAGTACTTC	-	11	-	TRBV10-3	TRBJ2-7
CTSSLSGTTYNEQFF	TGTACCAGCAGCCTTTCCGGGACTACCTACAATGAGCAGTTCTTC	TRBD2	15	-	TRBV11-2	TRBJ2-1
CASSPCYLKGVSTDTQYF	TGTGCCAGCAGCCCGTGCTACCTAAAGGGGGTGAGCACAGATACGCAGTATTTT	-	18	-	TRBV11-2	TRBJ2-3
CAGRKLAGGNNEQFF	TGTGCCGGCAGAAAACTAGCGGGAGGGAACAATGAGCAGTTCTTC	TRBD2	15	-	TRBV12-3/TRBV12-4	TRBJ2-1